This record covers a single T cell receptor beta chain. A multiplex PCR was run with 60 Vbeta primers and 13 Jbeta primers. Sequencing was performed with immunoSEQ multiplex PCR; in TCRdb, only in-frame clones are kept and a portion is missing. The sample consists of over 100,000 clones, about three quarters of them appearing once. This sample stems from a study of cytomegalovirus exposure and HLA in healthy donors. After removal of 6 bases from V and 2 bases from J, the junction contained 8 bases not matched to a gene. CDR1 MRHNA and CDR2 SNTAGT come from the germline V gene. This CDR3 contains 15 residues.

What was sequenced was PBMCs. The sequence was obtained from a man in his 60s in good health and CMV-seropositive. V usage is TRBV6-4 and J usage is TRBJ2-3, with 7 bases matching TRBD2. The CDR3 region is CASSSSGVTTDTQYF. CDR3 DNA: TGTGCCAGCAGCTCAAGCGGGGTAACCACAGATACGCAGTATTTT.